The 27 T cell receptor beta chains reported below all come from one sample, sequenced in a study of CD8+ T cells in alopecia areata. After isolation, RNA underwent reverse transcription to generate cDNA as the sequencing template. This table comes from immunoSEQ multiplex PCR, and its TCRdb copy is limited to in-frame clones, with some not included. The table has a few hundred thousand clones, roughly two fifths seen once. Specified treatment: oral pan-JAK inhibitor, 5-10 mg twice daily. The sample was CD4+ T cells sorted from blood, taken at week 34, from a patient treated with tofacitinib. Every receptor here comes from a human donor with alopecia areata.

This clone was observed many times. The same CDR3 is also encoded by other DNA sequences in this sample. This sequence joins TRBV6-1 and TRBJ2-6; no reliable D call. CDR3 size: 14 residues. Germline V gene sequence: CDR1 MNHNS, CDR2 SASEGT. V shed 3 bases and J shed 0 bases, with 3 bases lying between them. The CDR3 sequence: CASSEFSGANVLTF. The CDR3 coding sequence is TGTGCCAGCAGTGAGTTCTCTGGGGCCAACGTCCTGACTTTC.

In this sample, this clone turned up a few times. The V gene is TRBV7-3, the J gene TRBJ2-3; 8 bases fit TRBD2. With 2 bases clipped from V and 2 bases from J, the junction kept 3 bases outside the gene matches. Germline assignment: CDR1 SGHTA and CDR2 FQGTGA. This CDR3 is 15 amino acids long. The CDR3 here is CASSLASGPTDTQYF. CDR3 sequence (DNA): TGTGCCAGCAGCTTAGCTAGCGGGCCCACAGATACGCAGTATTTT.

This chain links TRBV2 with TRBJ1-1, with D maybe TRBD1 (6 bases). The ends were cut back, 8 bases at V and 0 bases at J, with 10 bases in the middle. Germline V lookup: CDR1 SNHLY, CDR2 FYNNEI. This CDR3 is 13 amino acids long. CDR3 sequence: CASREGVNTEAFF. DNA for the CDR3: TGTGCCAGCCGAGAGGGGGTGAACACTGAAGCTTTCTTT. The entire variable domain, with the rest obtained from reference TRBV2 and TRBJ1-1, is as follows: EPEVTQTPSHQVTQMGQEVILRCVPISNHLYFYWYRQILGQKVEFLVSFYNNEISEKSEIFDDQFSVERPDGSNFTLKIRSTKLEDSAMYFCASREGVNTEAFFGQGTRLTVV.

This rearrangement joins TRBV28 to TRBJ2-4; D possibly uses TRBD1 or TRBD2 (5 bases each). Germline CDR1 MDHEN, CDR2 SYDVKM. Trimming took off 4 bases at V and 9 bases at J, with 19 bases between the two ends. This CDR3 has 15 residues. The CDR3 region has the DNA TGTGCCAGCAGTTCGGGACCCCGGGACCATGGCATTCAGTACTTC. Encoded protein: CASSSGPRDHGIQYF.

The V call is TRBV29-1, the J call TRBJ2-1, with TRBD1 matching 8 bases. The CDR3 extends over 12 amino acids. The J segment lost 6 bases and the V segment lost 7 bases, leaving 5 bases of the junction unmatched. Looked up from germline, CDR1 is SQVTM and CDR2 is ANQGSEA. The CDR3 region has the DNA TGCAGCGCTAGGACAGGGAGCAATGAGCAGTTCTTC. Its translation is CSARTGSNEQFF.

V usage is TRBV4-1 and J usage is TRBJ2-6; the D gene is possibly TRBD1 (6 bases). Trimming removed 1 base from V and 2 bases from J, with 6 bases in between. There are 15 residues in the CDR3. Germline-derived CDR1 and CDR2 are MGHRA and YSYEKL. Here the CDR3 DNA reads TGCGCCAGCAGCCAAGCAGGGGCTGGGGCCAACGTCCTGACTTTC. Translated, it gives CASSQAGAGANVLTF.

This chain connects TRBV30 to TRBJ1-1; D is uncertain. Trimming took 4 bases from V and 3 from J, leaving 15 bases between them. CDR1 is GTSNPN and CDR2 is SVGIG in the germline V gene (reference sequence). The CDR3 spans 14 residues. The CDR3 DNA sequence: TGTGCCTGGAATCGCGGGGAGACGGACACTGAAGCTTTCTTT. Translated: CAWNRGETDTEAFF. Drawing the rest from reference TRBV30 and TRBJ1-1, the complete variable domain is SQTIHQWPATLVQPVGSPLSLECTVEGTSNPNLYWYRQAAGRGLQLLFYSVGIGQISSEVPQNLSASRPQDRQFILSSKKLLLSDSGFYLCAWNRGETDTEAFFGQGTRLTVV.

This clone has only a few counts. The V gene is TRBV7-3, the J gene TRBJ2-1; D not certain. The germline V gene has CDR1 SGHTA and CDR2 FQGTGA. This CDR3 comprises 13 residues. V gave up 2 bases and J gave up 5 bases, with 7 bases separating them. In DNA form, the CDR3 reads TGTGCCAGCAGCTTAGGCGAGGACAATGAGCAGTTCTTC. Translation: CASSLGEDNEQFF.

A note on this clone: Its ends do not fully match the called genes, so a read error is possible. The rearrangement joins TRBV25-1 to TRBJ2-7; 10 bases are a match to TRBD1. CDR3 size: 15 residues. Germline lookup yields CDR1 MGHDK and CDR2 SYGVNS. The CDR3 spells CDSSERGTGVNEQYF. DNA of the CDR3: TGTGACAGCAGTGAACGCGGGACAGGGGTCAACGAGCAGTACTTC.

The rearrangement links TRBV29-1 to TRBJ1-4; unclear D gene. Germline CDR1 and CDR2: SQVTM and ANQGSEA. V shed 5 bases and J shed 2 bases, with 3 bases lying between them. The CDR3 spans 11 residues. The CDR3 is CSVKTNEKLFF. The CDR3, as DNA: TGCAGCGTTAAGACTAATGAAAAACTGTTTTTT.

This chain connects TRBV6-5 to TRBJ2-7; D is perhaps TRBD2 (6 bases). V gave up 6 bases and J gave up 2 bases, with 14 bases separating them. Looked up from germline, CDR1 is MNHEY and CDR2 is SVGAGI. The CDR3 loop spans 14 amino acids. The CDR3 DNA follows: TGTGCCAGCAGGATACGGGAGAGGGCCTACGAGCAGTACTTC. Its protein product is CASRIRERAYEQYF.

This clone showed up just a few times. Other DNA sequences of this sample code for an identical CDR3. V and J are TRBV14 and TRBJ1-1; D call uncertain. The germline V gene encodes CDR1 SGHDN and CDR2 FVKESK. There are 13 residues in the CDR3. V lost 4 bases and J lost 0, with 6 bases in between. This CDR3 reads CASSLSMNTEAFF. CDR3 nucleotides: TGTGCCAGCAGCCTTTCCATGAACACTGAAGCTTTCTTT.

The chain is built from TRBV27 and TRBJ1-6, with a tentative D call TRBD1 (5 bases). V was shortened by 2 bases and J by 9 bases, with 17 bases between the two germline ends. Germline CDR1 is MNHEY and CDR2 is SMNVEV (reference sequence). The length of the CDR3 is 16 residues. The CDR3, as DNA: TGTGCCAGCAGTTTAAGATTGGGGGGAGGGAGTTCACCCCTCCACTTT. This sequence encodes CASSLRLGGGSSPLHF.

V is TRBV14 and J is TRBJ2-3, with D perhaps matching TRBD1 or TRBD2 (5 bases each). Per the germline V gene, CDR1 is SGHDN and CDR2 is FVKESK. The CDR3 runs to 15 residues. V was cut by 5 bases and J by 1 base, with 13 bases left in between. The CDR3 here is CASSLGRAGTDTQYF. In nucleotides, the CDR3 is TGTGCCAGCAGCTTGGGGCGGGCCGGCACAGATACGCAGTATTTT. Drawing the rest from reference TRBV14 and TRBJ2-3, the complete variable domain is EAGVTQFPSHSVIEKGQTVTLRCDPISGHDNLYWYRRVMGKEIKFLLHFVKESKQDESGMPNNRFLAERTGGTYSTLKVQPAELEDSGVYFCASSLGRAGTDTQYFGPGTRLTVL.

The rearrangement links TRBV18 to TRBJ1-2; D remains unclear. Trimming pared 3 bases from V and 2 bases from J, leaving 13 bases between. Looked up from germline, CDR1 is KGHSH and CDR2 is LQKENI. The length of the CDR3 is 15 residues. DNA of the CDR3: TGTGCCAGCTCACCCTCCGGGGAGATAAACTATGGCTACACCTTC. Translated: CASSPSGEINYGYTF.

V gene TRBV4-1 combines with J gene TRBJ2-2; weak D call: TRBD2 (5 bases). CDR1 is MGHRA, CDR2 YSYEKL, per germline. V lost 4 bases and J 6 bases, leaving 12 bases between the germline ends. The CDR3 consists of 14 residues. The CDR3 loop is CASSPRALAGELFF. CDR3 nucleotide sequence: TGCGCCAGCAGCCCGAGGGCCCTGGCCGGGGAGCTGTTTTTT.

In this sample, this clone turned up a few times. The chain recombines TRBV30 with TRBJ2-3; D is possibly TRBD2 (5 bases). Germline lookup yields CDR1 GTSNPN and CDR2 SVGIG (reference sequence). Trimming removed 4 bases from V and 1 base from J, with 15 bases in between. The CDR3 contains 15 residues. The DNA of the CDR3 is TGTGCCTGGACTTGGGCTGGCGGGCGCACAGATACGCAGTATTTT. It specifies CAWTWAGGRTDTQYF. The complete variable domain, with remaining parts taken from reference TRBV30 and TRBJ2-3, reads SQTIHQWPATLVQPVGSPLSLECTVEGTSNPNLYWYRQAAGRGLQLLFYSVGIGQISSEVPQNLSASRPQDRQFILSSKKLLLSDSGFYLCAWTWAGGRTDTQYFGPGTRLTVL.

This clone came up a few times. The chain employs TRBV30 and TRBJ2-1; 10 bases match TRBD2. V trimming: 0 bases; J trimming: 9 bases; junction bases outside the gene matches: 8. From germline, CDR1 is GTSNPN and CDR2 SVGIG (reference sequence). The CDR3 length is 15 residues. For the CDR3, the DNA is TGTGCCTGGAGTGTACTAGCTAGCGGGAGTGTTGAGCAGTTCTTC. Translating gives CAWSVLASGSVEQFF.

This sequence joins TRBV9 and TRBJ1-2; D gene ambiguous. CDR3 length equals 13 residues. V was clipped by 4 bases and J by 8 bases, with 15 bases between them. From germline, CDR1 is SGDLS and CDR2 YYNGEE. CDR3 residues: CASSLAGGNGYTF. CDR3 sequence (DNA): TGTGCCAGCAGCCTGGCAGGCGGCAACGGCTACACCTTC.

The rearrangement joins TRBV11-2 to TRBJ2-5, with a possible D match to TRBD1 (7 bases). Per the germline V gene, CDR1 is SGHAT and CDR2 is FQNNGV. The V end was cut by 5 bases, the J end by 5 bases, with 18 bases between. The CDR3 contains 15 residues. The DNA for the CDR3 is TGTGCCAGCAGCGTCAATAAGGGGGCGGGGGAGACCCAGTACTTC. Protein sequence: CASSVNKGAGETQYF. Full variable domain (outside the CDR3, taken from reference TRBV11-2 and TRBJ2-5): EAGVAQSPRYKIIEKRQSVAFWCNPISGHATLYWYQQILGQGPKLLIQFQNNGVVDDSQLPKDRFSAERLKGVDSTLKIQPAKLEDSAVYLCASSVNKGAGETQYFGPGTRLLVL.

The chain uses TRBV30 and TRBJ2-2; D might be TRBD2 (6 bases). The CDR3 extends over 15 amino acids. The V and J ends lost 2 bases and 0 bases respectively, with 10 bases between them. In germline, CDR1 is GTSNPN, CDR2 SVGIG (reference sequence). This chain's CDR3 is CAWSRRAPNTGELFF. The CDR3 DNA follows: TGTGCCTGGAGTCGGAGGGCCCCGAACACCGGGGAGCTGTTTTTT. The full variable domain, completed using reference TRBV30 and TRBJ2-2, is SQTIHQWPATLVQPVGSPLSLECTVEGTSNPNLYWYRQAAGRGLQLLFYSVGIGQISSEVPQNLSASRPQDRQFILSSKKLLLSDSGFYLCAWSRRAPNTGELFFGEGSRLTVL.

For the CDR3, the DNA is TGTGCCTGGACCTTAGGCTGGAACACTGAAGCTTTCTTT. Translating it yields CAWTLGWNTEAFF. The chain recombines TRBV30 with TRBJ1-1; no reliable D call. Germline loops: CDR1 GTSNPN, CDR2 SVGIG (reference sequence). V lost 4 bases and J lost 1, with 10 bases in between. The CDR3 runs to 13 residues.

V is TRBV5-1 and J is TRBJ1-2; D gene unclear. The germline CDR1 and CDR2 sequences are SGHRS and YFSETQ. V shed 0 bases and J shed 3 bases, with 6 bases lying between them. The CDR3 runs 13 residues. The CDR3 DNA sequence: TGCGCCAGCAGCTTGGACGGGGACTATGGCTACACCTTC. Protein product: CASSLDGDYGYTF.

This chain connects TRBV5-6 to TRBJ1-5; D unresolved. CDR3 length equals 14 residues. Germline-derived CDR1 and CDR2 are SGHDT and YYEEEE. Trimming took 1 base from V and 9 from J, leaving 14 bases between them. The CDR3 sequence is CASSLSGVEMPQHF. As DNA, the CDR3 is TGTGCCAGCAGCTTGTCAGGTGTTGAGATGCCCCAGCATTTT.

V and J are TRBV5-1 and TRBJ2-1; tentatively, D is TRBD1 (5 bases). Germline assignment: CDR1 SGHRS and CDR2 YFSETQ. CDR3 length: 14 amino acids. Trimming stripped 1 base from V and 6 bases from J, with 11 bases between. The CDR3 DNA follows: TGCGCCAGCAGCTTGCAGGGTAGCCTCAATGAGCAGTTCTTC. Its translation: CASSLQGSLNEQFF.

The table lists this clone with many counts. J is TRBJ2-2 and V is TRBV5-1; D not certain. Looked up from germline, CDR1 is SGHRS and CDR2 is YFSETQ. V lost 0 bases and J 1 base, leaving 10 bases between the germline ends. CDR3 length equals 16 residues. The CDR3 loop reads CASSLGLPKNTGELFF. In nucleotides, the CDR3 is TGCGCCAGCAGCTTGGGCCTGCCTAAGAACACCGGGGAGCTGTTTTTT.

In nucleotides, the CDR3 is TGCGCCAGCAGCCTGAGCTCAACCCAGGGGGCCCAAGAGACCCAGTACTTC. Translation: CASSLSSTQGAQETQYF. The J gene is TRBJ2-5, the V gene TRBV4-1, with 8 bases lining up with TRBD1. Per the germline V gene, CDR1 is MGHRA and CDR2 is YSYEKL. Unmatched junction bases numbered 11, after V lost 4 bases and J lost 1 base. The CDR3 runs 17 residues.